Listed below are T cell receptor beta chains from one sample, sequenced in a study of blood T cell repertoires in COVID-19. The method was immunoSEQ multiplex PCR; TCRdb's version includes in-frame clones alone and lacks a portion of them. The profile shows 210,000 or so clones, 80% to 90% of them singletons. The specimen sequenced was peripheral blood. The source of these receptors is a woman aged 80 or older with acute or convalescent COVID-19. Each CDR3 is given with its conserved first and last residue. The D gene is left open where the match is weak. Some rows have no size entry. The others give once, few or many, or a class for an expanded clone.

size | J | V | D | DNA | CDR3
. | TRBJ1-2 | TRBV27 | . | TGTGCCAGCAGTTTGGGAGCGGGGGGCAACTATGGCTACACCTTC | CASSLGAGGNYGYTF
. | TRBJ1-5 | TRBV7-2 | TRBD1 | TGTGCCAGCAGCCCTGGACAGGGCGCACAGCCCCAGCATTTT | CASSPGQGAQPQHF
. | TRBJ1-5 | TRBV19 | . | TGTGCCAGTACCCAAGGACTTTTCAATCAGCCCCAGCATTTT | CASTQGLFNQPQHF
. | TRBJ2-7 | TRBV6-1 | TRBD2 | TGTGCCAGCAGTGAAGACGGGGGGAGAACCGTCTACGAGCAGTACTTC | CASSEDGGRTVYEQYF
. | TRBJ1-1 | TRBV10-2 | . | TGCGCCAGCAGGGCAGGGAACACTGAAGCTTTCTTT | CASRAGNTEAFF
. | TRBJ1-6 | TRBV10-3 | . | TGTGCCATCAAACACAATAATTCACCCCTCCACTTT | CAIKHNNSPLHF
. | TRBJ2-2 | TRBV10-3 | TRBD1 | TGTGCCATCAGTGCACAGGGGGCCCTCGAGGCCGGGGAGCTGTTTTTT | CAISAQGALEAGELFF
. | TRBJ2-3 | TRBV29-1 | . | TGCAGCGTGCGAGGGCCAGATACGCAGTATTTT | CSVRGPDTQYF
. | TRBJ2-3 | TRBV9 | TRBD2 | TGTGCCAGCAGCGTAGCTACTAGCGGTAGCACAGATACGCAGTATTTT | CASSVATSGSTDTQYF
. | TRBJ2-3 | TRBV5-1 | TRBD2 | TGCGCCAGCAGCTTGAATAGCGGGTCTAGCACAGATACGCAGTATTTT | CASSLNSGSSTDTQYF
. | TRBJ2-5 | TRBV7-9 | TRBD2 | TGTGCCAGCAGCTGGGCGGGGGGTGAGACCCAGTACTTC | CASSWAGGETQYF
. | TRBJ1-1 | TRBV19 | . | TGTGCCAGTAGCGACAGGTTTATGAACACTGAAGCTTTCTTT | CASSDRFMNTEAFF
. | TRBJ2-6 | TRBV19 | . | TGTGCCAGTAGCACAGGTCGGCTCGCCTCTGGGGCCAACGTCCTGACTTTC | CASSTGRLASGANVLTF
. | TRBJ1-2 | TRBV7-9 | TRBD1 | TGTGCCAGCAGCTTGGACAGGGGAGGAGACTACACCTTC | CASSLDRGGDYTF
. | TRBJ1-6 | TRBV6-1 | . | TGTGCCAGCAGTGAAGCGGGGAGGGGGGCCCCCTATAATTCACCCCTCCACTTT | CASSEAGRGAPYNSPLHF
. | TRBJ2-7 | TRBV10-3 | TRBD1 | TGTGCCATCTCCCGGGGACAGGGTTTAGAGCAGTACTTC | CAISRGQGLEQYF
. | TRBJ1-5 | TRBV30 | TRBD1 | TGTGCCTTATCGACAGGGGCCGCCTATAGCAATCAGCCCCAGCATTTT | CALSTGAAYSNQPQHF
. | TRBJ1-2 | TRBV30 | . | TGTGCCGCCGACAGAGACCCTACTAACTATGGCTACACCTTC | CAADRDPTNYGYTF
. | TRBJ2-5 | TRBV9 | . | TGTGCCAGCAGCGTCGGCTCCCAGCGTGAGCGGGAGACCCAGTACTTC | CASSVGSQRERETQYF
. | TRBJ1-2 | TRBV4-1 | . | TGCGCCAGCAGCCAAGATGGCCAGCGGACGGGTAACTATGGCTACACCTTC | CASSQDGQRTGNYGYTF
. | TRBJ1-1 | TRBV19 | . | TGTGCCAGTAGTACAGTCACTGAAGCTTTCTTT | CASSTVTEAFF
. | TRBJ2-2 | TRBV7-8 | TRBD2 | TGTGCCAGCAGTTTCGCGGGGGTCCCGAACACCGGGGAGCTGTTTTTT | CASSFAGVPNTGELFF
. | TRBJ1-6 | TRBV6-6 | . | TGTGCCAGCAGCCACCCGGAGTTGAGCTCACCCCTCCACTTT | CASSHPELSSPLHF
few | TRBJ2-1 | TRBV2 | . | TGTGCCAGCAGTGAAGCCCTTTCCTACAATGAGCAGTTCTTC | CASSEALSYNEQFF
. | TRBJ2-5 | TRBV5-5 | . | TGTGCCAGCAGCTTGGAGGCAGGGAGGCCGGAGACCCAGTACTTC | CASSLEAGRPETQYF
few | TRBJ2-7 | TRBV10-3 | . | TGTGCCATCTCAGTCGATGAGGCCTCCTACGAGCAGTACTTC | CAISVDEASYEQYF
few | TRBJ1-5 | TRBV28 | . | TGTGCCAGCAGTTTGCACGGAGGTCAGCCCCAGCATTTT | CASSLHGGQPQHF
. | TRBJ2-5 | TRBV5-6 | . | TGTGCCAGCAGCCAGGGGGGCCCGGAGACCCAGTACTTC | CASSQGGPETQYF
. | TRBJ1-1 | TRBV4-3 | TRBD1 | TGCGCCAGCAGCCAAGGACCCGGGACAGGGGACACTGAAGCTTTCTTT | CASSQGPGTGDTEAFF
. | TRBJ2-7 | TRBV5-1 | . | TGCGCCAGCAGCTTGGTACGTGGCCCCTCCTACGAGCAGTACTTC | CASSLVRGPSYEQYF
. | TRBJ2-5 | TRBV6-6 | . | TGTGCCAGCAGTCCACGACAGAAAGAGACCCAGTACTTC | CASSPRQKETQYF
. | TRBJ2-7 | TRBV5-8 | TRBD2 | TGTGCCAGCAGTGAGGGACTAGTTGTTGTGGACGAGCAGTACTTC | CASSEGLVVVDEQYF
. | TRBJ1-4 | TRBV7-2 | . | TGTGCCAGCAGCTTAGGAGGCAGAGAAAAACTGTTTTTT | CASSLGGREKLFF
. | TRBJ1-1 | TRBV6-5 | TRBD1 | TGTGCCAGCAGCAGAACGGACAGGGGGCAGGCTGAAGCTTTCTTT | CASSRTDRGQAEAFF
. | TRBJ2-1 | TRBV7-9 | TRBD1 | TGTGCCAGCACCCCACGGGGACAGGGATACAATGAGCAGTTCTTC | CASTPRGQGYNEQFF
. | TRBJ1-4 | TRBV6-2/TRBV6-3 | . | TGTGCCAGCAGTTACTCGACACAGGTCCTTAATGAAAAACTGTTTTTT | CASSYSTQVLNEKLFF
. | TRBJ2-5 | TRBV19 | TRBD2 | TGTGCCAGTAGTCCCCAAGGACTAGAGGTGGAGACCCAGTACTTC | CASSPQGLEVETQYF
few | TRBJ2-7 | TRBV27 | . | TGTGCCAGCAGTTTATCACTCGGAGTTGGGGCCGAGCAGTACTTC | CASSLSLGVGAEQYF
. | TRBJ2-1 | TRBV24-1 | . | TGTGCCACCAGTGATTCAGGTGGAAGCTCCTACAATGAGCAGTTCTTC | CATSDSGGSSYNEQFF
. | TRBJ2-7 | TRBV29-1 | TRBD2 | TGCAGCGTTGATCGCAGCGGGAGGGGCGAGCAGTACTTC | CSVDRSGRGEQYF
. | TRBJ1-1 | TRBV11-3 | TRBD1 | TGTGCCAGCAGCTTCGGGACAGGGGCATCTGAAGCTTTCTTT | CASSFGTGASEAFF
. | TRBJ1-2 | TRBV5-1 | . | TGCGCCAGCAGCTTGTCTGGAGGGGAATATGGCTACACCTTC | CASSLSGGEYGYTF
. | TRBJ1-4 | TRBV7-6 | . | TGTGCCAGCAGCCTCTCCCGTTCAGGAATCTCAACTAATGAAAAACTGTTTTTT | CASSLSRSGISTNEKLFF
. | TRBJ1-2 | TRBV30 | . | TGTGCCTGGAGTGCCACGGCAGGGAGGTATGGCTACACCTTC | CAWSATAGRYGYTF
once | TRBJ2-3 | TRBV7-9 | TRBD1 | TGTGCCACCCAGGGGGCTAGCACAGATACGCAGTATTTT | CATQGASTDTQYF
. | TRBJ2-3 | TRBV19 | TRBD1 | TGTGCCAGTAGAAGGGACAGGGGCACAGATACGCAGTATTTT | CASRRDRGTDTQYF
. | TRBJ1-6 | TRBV30 | . | TGTGCCTGGAGTTCACAGGGCAATTCACCCCTCCACTTT | CAWSSQGNSPLHF
. | TRBJ2-1 | TRBV6-5 | TRBD1 | TGTGCCAGCCGTAGGGACAGAACCTACAATGAGCAGTTCTTC | CASRRDRTYNEQFF
once | TRBJ1-2 | TRBV7-8 | . | TGTGCCAGCAGCTTAGGGACAGAAAGTCATCTTCACTATGGCTACACCTTC | CASSLGTESHLHYGYTF
. | TRBJ2-1 | TRBV27 | TRBD2 | TGTGCCAGCAGCGTTAGCGGGAGTGAGCAGTTCTTC | CASSVSGSEQFF
. | TRBJ1-2 | TRBV6-5 | TRBD1 | TGTGCACAAAACAGGACAGGCCTTAACTATGGCTACACCTTC | CAQNRTGLNYGYTF
once | TRBJ1-1 | TRBV7-8 | . | TGTGCCAGCAGTCCCGACAGACTGACTGAAGCTTTCTTT | CASSPDRLTEAFF
. | TRBJ1-2 | TRBV5-4 | TRBD1 | TGTGCCAGCAGCGTACAGGGGGCTGGGGGCTACACCTTC | CASSVQGAGGYTF
few | TRBJ2-1 | TRBV6-5 | TRBD2 | TGTGCCAGCGGGGCTAGCGGGAAGGTAAATGAGCAGTTCTTC | CASGASGKVNEQFF
. | TRBJ2-3 | TRBV2 | . | TGTGCCAGCGGCGGGATGAGCACAGATACGCAGTATTTT | CASGGMSTDTQYF
. | TRBJ1-2 | TRBV10-3 | . | TGTGCCATCAGGGACAATCTCGGGGGCTATGGCTACACCTTC | CAIRDNLGGYGYTF
. | TRBJ2-7 | TRBV4-2 | TRBD1 | TGTGCCAGCAGCCACAGGGACAGGAACTACGAGCAGTACTTC | CASSHRDRNYEQYF